Below, 21 T cell receptor beta chains from the same sample are listed, as sequenced in a study of CD8 T cells in ankylosing spondylitis. The study's findings and limits: In ankylosing spondylitis blood, a motif of fewer than 10 highly homologous TCR beta variants appeared characteristic.

TCRdb analysed the 5' RACE reads with MiXCR anew, one entry per CDR3 protein. The sample contains hundreds of thousands of distinct CDR3 sequences, approximately 17% of which appear only once. These receptors are not linked to any known antigen. The specimen was blood, either unsorted or a sorted T cell fraction (not recorded which). These receptors were obtained from a male donor with ankylosing spondylitis.

The DNA of the CDR3 is TGCAGTGCCATAACTAGCGGGGGAGCCTACGAGCAGTACTTC. Translation gives CSAITSGGAYEQYF. The chain is built from TRBV20-1 and TRBJ2-7; 11 positions match TRBD2. Germline CDR1 is DFQATT and CDR2 is SNEGSKA (reference sequence). Unmatched junction bases numbered 6, after V lost 6 bases and J lost 2 bases. The CDR3 sequence is 14 residues long.

This clonotype showed up many times. The genes are TRBV11-2 and TRBJ1-6; maybe TRBD1 (5 bases). This CDR3 is 17 amino acids long. Germline V gene sequence: CDR1 SGHAT, CDR2 FQNNGV. With 0 bases removed from V and 8 bases from J, the gap between germline ends came to 17 bases. This CDR3 is CASSLEWEAVGDSPLHF. CDR3 DNA sequence: TGTGCCAGCAGCTTAGAGTGGGAGGCTGTAGGGGATTCACCCCTCCACTTT.

This clonotype was detected only a few times. The chain combines TRBV9 with TRBJ1-1, with 10 bases matching TRBD1. This CDR3 is 15 amino acids long. Germline V gene sequence: CDR1 SGDLS, CDR2 YYNGEE. With 2 bases clipped from V and 4 bases from J, the junction kept 5 bases outside the gene matches. The CDR3 protein is CASSVKDRGLTEAFF. The CDR3 nucleotides read TGTGCCAGCAGCGTCAAAGACAGGGGGCTCACTGAAGCTTTCTTT.

This clonotype was seen many times. The rearrangement joins TRBV12-3 or TRBV12-4 to TRBJ2-1; 10 bases fit TRBD2. After removal of 8 bases from V and 2 bases from J, the junction contained 12 bases not matched to a gene. The CDR3 sequence is 17 residues long. In DNA form, the CDR3 reads TGTGCCAGCGGTAAAGGGAGCGGGAGGGCCCCCTACAATGAGCAGTTCTTC. It yields the protein CASGKGSGRAPYNEQFF.

This chain connects TRBV20-1 to TRBJ1-2; D call uncertain. Germline V gene data show CDR1 as DFQATT and CDR2 as SNEGSKA (reference sequence). The CDR3 covers 16 residues. Trimming removed 3 bases at V and 4 bases at J, with 21 bases between. In nucleotides, the CDR3 is TGCAGTGCTAGCCGTCCGACTGATCTAGAATCCTATGGCTACACCTTC. Protein: CSASRPTDLESYGYTF.

This clonotype was seen a handful of times. J is TRBJ2-3 and V is TRBV5-1; the D gene could be TRBD1 or TRBD2 (5 bases each). V was trimmed by 0 bases and J by 5 bases, leaving 13 bases between them. The CDR3 extends over 15 amino acids. CDR1 and CDR2 from the germline V gene are SGHRS and YFSETQ. The CDR3 loop is CASSLAGAGKDTQYF. The CDR3 bases are TGCGCCAGCAGCTTGGCCGGGGCAGGGAAAGATACGCAGTATTTT. Full variable domain (outside the CDR3, taken from reference TRBV5-1 and TRBJ2-3): KAGVTQTPRYLIKTRGQQVTLSCSPISGHRSVSWYQQTPGQGLQFLFEYFSETQRNKGNFPGRFSGRQFSNSRSEMNVSTLELGDSALYLCASSLAGAGKDTQYFGPGTRLTVL.

The table lists this clonotype with many counts. V is TRBV5-1 and J is TRBJ1-3; D remains ambiguous. The V gene's germline CDR1 is SGHRS and CDR2 YFSETQ. The CDR3 runs to 13 residues. The ends were cut back, 4 bases at V and 7 bases at J, with 12 bases in the middle. CDR3 protein: CASSPGRRNTIYF. CDR3 bases: TGCGCCAGCAGCCCGGGGAGGCGGAACACCATATATTTT.

The chain employs TRBV27 and TRBJ2-2; possible D gene TRBD2, 6 bases. CDR1 and CDR2 (germline): MNHEY, SMNVEV (reference sequence). This CDR3 has 12 residues. Trimming took off 3 bases at V and 9 bases at J, with 8 bases between the two ends. This chain's CDR3 is CASSLRGRELFF. CDR3 DNA: TGTGCCAGCAGTTTGCGGGGTCGGGAGCTGTTTTTT.

This clonotype has a handful of counts. The rearrangement uses TRBV9 and TRBJ2-3; the D is unclear. Trimming took off 4 bases at V and 2 bases at J, with 11 bases between the two ends. CDR1 and CDR2 (germline): SGDLS, YYNGEE. This CDR3 is 14 amino acids long. CDR3 sequence reads: CASSHSRDTDTQYF. The CDR3 DNA follows: TGTGCCAGCAGCCACAGTAGGGACACAGATACGCAGTATTTT.

This clonotype showed up just a few times. The V and J genes are TRBV12-3 or TRBV12-4 and TRBJ1-5; D gene uncertain. V lost 5 bases and J lost 0, with 11 bases in between. The CDR3 is 15 amino acids. The CDR3 coding sequence is TGTGCCAGCAGTAAAGATACACTTAGCAATCAGCCCCAGCATTTT. Its protein product is CASSKDTLSNQPQHF.

The sample holds a few counts of this clonotype. V gene TRBV5-1 combines with J gene TRBJ1-6; no reliable D call. V was shortened by 0 bases and J by 8 bases, with 9 bases between the two germline ends. The CDR3 is made up of 14 amino acids. The V gene's germline CDR1 is SGHRS and CDR2 YFSETQ. The CDR3 reads CASSLGSFDSPLHF. The DNA for the CDR3 is TGCGCCAGCAGCTTGGGCAGTTTCGATTCACCCCTCCACTTT.

This clonotype was counted ten times or more. The chain carries TRBV12-3 or TRBV12-4 and TRBJ2-7, with a possible D match to TRBD1 (6 bases). The CDR3 is 15 residues long. V lost 5 bases, J lost 7 bases, and 21 bases lay in between. CDR3 nucleotide sequence: TGTGCCAGCAGTAACACCGGGACAACAAATCGGGAGCAGTACTTC. This translates into CASSNTGTTNREQYF.

This clonotype was counted between two and nine times. The CDR3 DNA is TGTGCCAGCAGCTTAACTAGGGATGGGGAGCTGTTTTTT. Translated, it gives CASSLTRDGELFF. The V call is TRBV11-2, the J call TRBJ2-2; perhaps TRBD2 as D (5 bases). CDR3 length: 13 residues. The V gene lost 2 bases and the J gene lost 8 bases, with 9 bases spanning the gap. Germline loops: CDR1 SGHAT, CDR2 FQNNGV.

The rearrangement uses TRBV6-1 and TRBJ1-1; 9 bases agree with TRBD1. Looked up from germline, CDR1 is MNHNS and CDR2 is SASEGT. The CDR3 has 16 residues. J was trimmed by 1 base and V by 7 bases; bases with no gene match: 10. The CDR3: CASKDSRDRANTEAFF. The DNA of the CDR3 is TGTGCCAGCAAGGACTCCCGGGACAGGGCGAACACTGAAGCTTTCTTT.

V is TRBV11-2 and J is TRBJ1-3; no definite D call. This CDR3 region has 11 residues. Between the trimmed V and J ends, which lost 10 bases and 1 base, there was a span of 5 bases. Looked up from germline, CDR1 is SGHAT and CDR2 is FQNNGV. CDR3 nucleotide sequence: TGTGCCACCTCTTCTGGAAACACCATATATTTT. Translation gives CATSSGNTIYF.

The sample holds many counts of this clonotype. The chain has TRBV5-1 and TRBJ2-7; no reliable D call. With 1 base removed from V and 4 bases from J, the gap between germline ends came to 12 bases. This CDR3 spans 14 amino acids. Germline V gene sequence: CDR1 SGHRS, CDR2 YFSETQ. CDR3 residues: CASSLWVGTYEQYF. The CDR3 DNA sequence: TGCGCCAGCAGCTTGTGGGTAGGAACATACGAGCAGTACTTC. The full variable domain, in which reference TRBV5-1 and TRBJ2-7 provide the parts outside the CDR3, is KAGVTQTPRYLIKTRGQQVTLSCSPISGHRSVSWYQQTPGQGLQFLFEYFSETQRNKGNFPGRFSGRQFSNSRSEMNVSTLELGDSALYLCASSLWVGTYEQYFGPGTRLTVT.

This sequence joins TRBV5-1 and TRBJ1-1; no clear D. The length of the CDR3 is 14 residues. Trimming took 4 bases from V and 1 from J, leaving 11 bases between them. Germline V gene lookup returns CDR1 SGHRS and CDR2 YFSETQ. In DNA, the CDR3 is TGCGCCAGCAGCAGTCTCACAGCGAACACTGAAGCTTTCTTT. Encoded protein: CASSSLTANTEAFF.

This clonotype has only a few counts. The chain joins TRBV29-1 to TRBJ1-1; D perhaps matches TRBD1 (5 bases). There are 13 residues in the CDR3. Germline lookup yields CDR1 SQVTM and CDR2 ANQGSEA. V lost 5 bases and J lost 3, with 13 bases in between. This chain's CDR3 is CSVIQGGYTEAFF. For the CDR3, the DNA is TGCAGCGTTATTCAGGGTGGGTACACTGAAGCTTTCTTT.

A few counts support this clonotype. This rearrangement joins TRBV28 to TRBJ1-6; tentative D call: TRBD1 (6 bases). Germline CDR1 MDHEN, CDR2 SYDVKM. The CDR3 covers 13 residues. Trimming removed 6 bases at V and 10 bases at J, with 13 bases between. CDR3: CASRLGGNSPLHF. CDR3 DNA sequence: TGTGCCAGCAGACTAGGGGGGAACTCACCCCTCCACTTT. Full variable domain (missing parts from reference TRBV28 and TRBJ1-6): DVKVTQSSRYLVKRTGEKVFLECVQDMDHENMFWYRQDPGLGLRLIYFSYDVKMKEKGDIPEGYSVSREKKERFSLILESASTNQTSMYLCASRLGGNSPLHFGNGTRLTVT.

The chain recombines TRBV29-1 with TRBJ2-7; D ambiguous. This CDR3 comprises 11 residues. The germline V and J ends were trimmed by 5 bases and 4 bases, with 9 bases remaining between them. Germline V lookup: CDR1 SQVTM, CDR2 ANQGSEA. DNA of the CDR3: TGCAGCGTTCTAAAGAGTTACGAGCAGTACTTC. Translating it yields CSVLKSYEQYF.

This clonotype has only a few counts. The J gene is TRBJ2-3, the V gene TRBV4-3; D might be TRBD2 (5 bases). CDR1 is LGHNA, CDR2 YSLEER, per germline. Deletions cut 4 bases from V and 1 base from J, with 15 bases between. The CDR3 spans 16 residues. CDR3 protein: CASSPRSEGRTDTQYF. Written as DNA, the CDR3 is TGCGCCAGCAGCCCCAGGTCAGAGGGTCGCACAGATACGCAGTATTTT.